The 6 T cell receptor beta chains presented below share a single source sample, sequenced in a study of cytomegalovirus exposure and HLA in healthy donors. Vbeta (60) and Jbeta (13) primers were used in the PCR. Assay used: immunoSEQ multiplex PCR; TCRdb lists only in-frame clones, some missing. The table records approximately 220,000 clones, approximately 80% of them present only once. The sample consisted of PBMCs. Receptors originate from a boy aged 2 to 10 in good health and CMV-seronegative.

Concerning this clone: The same CDR3 can be traced to other DNA sequences in this sample. This chain links TRBV6-1 with TRBJ2-5, with D possibly being TRBD1 (5 bases). The CDR3 is 11 residues long. V lost 6 bases, J lost 5 bases, and 7 bases lay in between. Germline-derived CDR1 and CDR2 are MNHNS and SASEGT. The CDR3 sequence is CASRTEETQYF. CDR3 nucleotides: TGTGCCAGCAGGACAGAGGAGACCCAGTACTTC.

This chain joins TRBV9 and TRBJ2-7, with TRBD1 matching over 9 bases. Per the germline V gene, CDR1 is SGDLS and CDR2 is YYNGEE. The V segment lost 4 bases and the J segment 5 bases; nucleotides outside the gene matches: 10. CDR3 size: 15 residues. The DNA of the CDR3 is TGTGCCAGCAGCCCCACCCAGGGACAGGGCCACGAGCAGTACTTC. It yields the protein CASSPTQGQGHEQYF.

On this clone: Germline is not matched at one junction end, which may reflect a read error. V and J are TRBV6-1 and TRBJ1-2; D gene uncertain. The CDR3 length is 12 residues. Germline assignment: CDR1 MNHNS and CDR2 SASEGT. CDR3 in DNA: TGTGCCAGCTCCGATGGCGGCTATAGCTACACCTTC. It translates to CASSDGGYSYTF.

J is TRBJ1-1 and V is TRBV7-9, with D perhaps TRBD1 (6 bases). This CDR3 region has 14 residues. V lost 1 base and J lost 5, with 11 bases in between. Per the germline V gene, CDR1 is SEHNR and CDR2 is FQNEAQ (reference sequence). CDR3 nucleotide sequence: TGTGCCAGCAGCTTAGTCGGGGGGCCGACTGAAGCTTTCTTT. Its translation: CASSLVGGPTEAFF.

This clone was picked up a small number of times. One end of the junction is discordant with germline, which a read error may explain. The CDR3 DNA reads TGTGCCAGCAGCTTAAGCTCTGAGCCGTACTTC. Protein: CASSLSSEPYF. V and J are TRBV7-9 and TRBJ2-7; D gene ambiguous. Germline CDR1 is SEHNR and CDR2 is FQNEAQ (reference sequence). The CDR3 covers 11 residues.

This clone appeared a single time. The chain links TRBV5-1 to TRBJ1-4, with D perhaps TRBD1 (5 bases). This CDR3 region has 15 residues. The V end lost 3 bases, the J end lost 0 bases, and 9 bases lay between the germline ends. Germline-derived CDR1 and CDR2 are SGHRS and YFSETQ. CDR3 sequence: CASSYAGTTNEKLFF. The DNA for the CDR3 is TGCGCCAGCAGCTATGCAGGGACAACTAATGAAAAACTGTTTTTT.